What follows describes a single TCR beta chain. Its matching antigen is unknown. Germline CDR1 reads LNHDA; CDR2 reads SQIVND (reference sequence). V lost 6 bases, J lost 7 bases, and 16 bases lay in between. The CDR3 length is 14 residues. This sample is part of a study of T cell responses to AZD1222 COVID-19 vaccine. Broader study findings: In a largely white British group with more females than males, clonal diversity was possibly underestimated.

Repertoires were generated with immunoSEQ multiplex PCR, while TCRdb's copy carries only in-frame clones and drops some. The table includes 100,000 to 150,000 clones, approximately 88% detected once. Sample: peripheral blood, taken on day 0 of AZD1222 vaccination. The receptor comes from an adult in good health. The chain has TRBV19 and TRBJ1-5; possibly TRBD1 for D (6 bases). The CDR3 nucleotides are TGTGCCAGTAGCCCCGGGGGGCTCAAACAGCCCCAGCATTTT. Protein: CASSPGGLKQPQHF.